This T cell receptor beta chain was sequenced in a study of blood T cells in healthy people across ages. The study, taken as a whole, reports: A strong correlation was found between TCR beta diversity and the percentage of naive T cells. Changes seen in expanded clonotypes were possibly confounded by donor CMV status left unknown.

A J-beta primer mix and a sample-barcoded 5' primer were used in a second PCR of roughly 6 to 12 cycles. Every single cDNA molecule received a tag from a template-switch adaptor with 12 random nucleotides. Researchers report that each sample yielded at least 2.5 million CDR3-containing paired-end reads. Using its own MiXCR run on the 5' RACE reads, TCRdb lists one record per CDR3 protein. In the table there are roughly 1,700,000 distinct CDR3 sequences, roughly 27% of which are singletons. This clonotype was recorded at least ten times. The antigen is unknown. The CDR3 runs to 16 residues. The germline CDR1 and CDR2 sequences are GTSNPN and SVGIG (reference sequence). The germline V and J ends were trimmed by 1 base and 3 bases, with 16 bases remaining between them.

Sequenced material: blood. The sequence was obtained from a woman between 25 and 40 years old in good health. The rearrangement uses TRBV30 and TRBJ2-1; either TRBD1 or TRBD2 may fit D (6 bases each). CDR3 in amino acids: CAWSARGRINYNEQFF. Written as DNA, the CDR3 is TGTGCCTGGAGTGCCCGGGGGCGGATAAACTACAATGAGCAGTTCTTC.